A selection of T cell receptor beta chains follows, all from one sample in a study of blood T cell repertoires in COVID-19. Profiling relied on immunoSEQ multiplex PCR, and the TCRdb table lists in-frame clones only, not all of them. The data show about 270,000 clones, approximately 90% seen once. What was sequenced was PBMCs or T cells enriched from blood (not recorded which). All receptors come from a man in his forties who had been exposed to COVID-19. Both conserved end residues are part of each CDR3. The order of the fields is D gene, J gene, V gene, CDR3 protein, CDR3 DNA. D genes are given only for firm matches.

>TRBD1|TRBJ1-1|TRBV30
CAWSTDRENTEAFF
TGTGCCTGGAGTACGGACAGGGAGAACACTGAAGCTTTCTTT
>TRBD1|TRBJ1-5|TRBV27
CASSPLGQGRQPQHF
TGTGCCAGCAGCCCCCTGGGACAGGGTCGTCAGCCCCAGCATTTT
>.|TRBJ1-1|TRBV10-2
CASALQGRNTEAFF
TGCGCCAGCGCCTTACAGGGACGGAACACTGAAGCTTTCTTT
>.|TRBJ2-2|TRBV29-1
CSVVDSDTGELFF
TGCAGCGTTGTTGACAGCGACACCGGGGAGCTGTTTTTT
>.|TRBJ2-7|TRBV19
CASSIVHGSHSYEQYF
TGTGCCAGTAGTATAGTCCACGGGTCACACTCCTACGAGCAGTACTTC
>.|TRBJ2-3|TRBV19
CASRDSRAADTQYF
TGTGCCAGTAGAGACAGCCGGGCGGCAGATACGCAGTATTTT
>.|TRBJ2-7|TRBV6-5
CASCKTGSYEQYF
TGTGCCAGCTGCAAAACAGGCTCCTACGAGCAGTACTTC
>.|TRBJ2-2|TRBV9
CASSGTSYPNTGELFF
TGTGCCAGCAGCGGGACATCCTACCCGAACACCGGGGAGCTGTTTTTT
>.|TRBJ1-2|TRBV5-1
CASSLGTGRGSYGYTF
TGCGCCAGCAGCTTGGGGACGGGCAGGGGAAGTTATGGCTACACCTTC
>.|TRBJ2-4|TRBV19
CASSIQGTNIQYF
TGTGCCAGTAGTATTCAGGGTACCAACATTCAGTACTTC
>.|TRBJ1-6|TRBV5-1
CASSDGQTYNSPLHF
TGCGCCAGCAGCGACGGACAGACCTATAATTCACCCCTCCACTTT
>.|TRBJ1-1|TRBV5-4
CASSLSTAGGEAFF
TGTGCCAGCAGCTTGTCTACAGCCGGGGGTGAAGCTTTCTTT
>TRBD1|TRBJ2-2|TRBV24-1
CATSDRTGAGELFF
TGTGCCACCAGTGACAGGACAGGGGCCGGGGAGCTGTTTTTT
>.|TRBJ1-1|TRBV28
CASSKTTGTMNTEAFF
TGTGCCAGCAGCAAAACCACCGGGACAATGAACACTGAAGCTTTCTTT